This TCR beta chain comes out of a study of blood T cell repertoires in COVID-19. The table came from immunoSEQ multiplex PCR; TCRdb's copy has only in-frame clones and leaves some out. The sample lists 300,000 to 400,000 clones; approximately 90% were seen once. With regard to this clone: The same CDR3 also results from other DNA sequences found in this sample.

V lost 0 bases to trimming and J lost 3 bases, with 9 bases between them. Germline CDR1 SGHRS, CDR2 YFSETQ. This CDR3 spans 14 amino acids. The clonotype originates from a woman aged 25-40 years with COVID-19, enrolled during active disease. The gene calls are TRBV5-1 and TRBJ2-5; TRBD2 might be the D (5 bases). Material: peripheral blood. Here the CDR3 DNA reads TGCGCCAGCAGCTTGGCTGGTAGCGAAGAGACCCAGTACTTC. This gives the protein CASSLAGSEETQYF.